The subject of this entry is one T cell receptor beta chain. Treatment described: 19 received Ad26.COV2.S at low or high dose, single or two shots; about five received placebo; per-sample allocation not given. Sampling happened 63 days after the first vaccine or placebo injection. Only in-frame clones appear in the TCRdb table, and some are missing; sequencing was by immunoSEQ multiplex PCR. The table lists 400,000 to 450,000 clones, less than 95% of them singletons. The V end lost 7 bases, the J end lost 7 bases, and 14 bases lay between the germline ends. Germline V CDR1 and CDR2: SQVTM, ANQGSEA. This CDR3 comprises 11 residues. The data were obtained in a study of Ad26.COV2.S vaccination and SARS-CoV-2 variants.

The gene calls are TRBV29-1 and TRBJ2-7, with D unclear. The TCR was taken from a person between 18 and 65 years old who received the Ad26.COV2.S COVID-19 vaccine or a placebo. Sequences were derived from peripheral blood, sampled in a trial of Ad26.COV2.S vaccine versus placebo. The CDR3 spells CSAVTLGEQYF. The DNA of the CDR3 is TGCAGCGCCGTAACTTTGGGGGAGCAGTACTTC.